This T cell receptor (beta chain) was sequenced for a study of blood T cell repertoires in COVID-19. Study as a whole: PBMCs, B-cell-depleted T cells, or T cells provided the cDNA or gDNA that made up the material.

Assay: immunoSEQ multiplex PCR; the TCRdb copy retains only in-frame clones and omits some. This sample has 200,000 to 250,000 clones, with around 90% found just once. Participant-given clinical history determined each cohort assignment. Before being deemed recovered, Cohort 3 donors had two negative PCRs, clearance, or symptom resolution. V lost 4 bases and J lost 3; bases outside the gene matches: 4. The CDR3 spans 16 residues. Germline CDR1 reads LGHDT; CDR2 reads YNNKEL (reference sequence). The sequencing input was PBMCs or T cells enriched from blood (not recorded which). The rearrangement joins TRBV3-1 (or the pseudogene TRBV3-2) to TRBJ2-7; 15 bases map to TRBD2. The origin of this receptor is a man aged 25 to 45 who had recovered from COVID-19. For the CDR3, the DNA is TGTGCCAGCAGCCGGACTAGCGGGGGGGACCGCTACGAGCAGTACTTC. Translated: CASSRTSGGDRYEQYF.